The following is a T cell receptor beta chain sequence with its context. What it recognizes is unknown. This sample is part of a study of Tregs in tolerant kidney transplant recipients. Study results and limitations: Changing PCR primers prevented nucleotide comparison between some patients' samples.

Clones were read by immunoSEQ multiplex PCR, and TCRdb kept only the in-frame ones, dropping some. In the table there are about 90,000 clones, approximately 93% of which are singletons. The germline gives CDR1 SGHTA, CDR2 FQGNSA. The CDR3 consists of 14 residues. Related graft donors supplied nonmyeloablative bone marrow transplants, and mixed chimerism was transient. CD4+CD25+CD127- Tregs, CD4+CD25- non-Tregs, CD4 and CD8 cells were sorted. This receptor was identified in a human patient who received a combined kidney and bone marrow transplant. The T cells may come from the graft donor. The source was CD4+ T cells from blood (PBMCs), collected 12 months after the transplant. J is TRBJ2-5 and V is TRBV7-2, with 11 bases matching TRBD2. Near its end, the DNA agrees better with TRBJ2-7, so the J call may be wrong. This CDR3 is CASSLGLAGGEQYF. CDR3 DNA: TGTGCCAGCAGCTTAGGGCTAGCGGGGGGCGAGCAGTACTTC.